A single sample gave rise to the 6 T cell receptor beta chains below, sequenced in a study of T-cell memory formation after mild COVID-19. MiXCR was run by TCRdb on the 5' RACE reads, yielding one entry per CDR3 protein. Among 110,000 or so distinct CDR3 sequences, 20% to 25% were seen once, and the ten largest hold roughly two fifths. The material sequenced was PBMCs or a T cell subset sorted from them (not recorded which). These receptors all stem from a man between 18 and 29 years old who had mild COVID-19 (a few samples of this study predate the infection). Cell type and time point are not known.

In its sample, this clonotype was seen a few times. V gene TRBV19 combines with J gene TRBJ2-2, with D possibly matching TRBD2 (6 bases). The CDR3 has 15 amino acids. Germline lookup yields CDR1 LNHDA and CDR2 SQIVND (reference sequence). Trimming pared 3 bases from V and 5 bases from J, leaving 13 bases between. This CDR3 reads CASSIGGWNTGELFF. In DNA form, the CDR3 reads TGTGCCAGTAGTATCGGAGGGTGGAATACCGGGGAGCTGTTTTTT.

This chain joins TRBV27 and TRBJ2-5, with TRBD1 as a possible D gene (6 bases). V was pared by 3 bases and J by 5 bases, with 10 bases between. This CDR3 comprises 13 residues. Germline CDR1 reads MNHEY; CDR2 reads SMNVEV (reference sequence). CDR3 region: CASSLTGRETQYF. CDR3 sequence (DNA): TGTGCCAGCAGTTTGACAGGAAGGGAGACCCAGTACTTC.

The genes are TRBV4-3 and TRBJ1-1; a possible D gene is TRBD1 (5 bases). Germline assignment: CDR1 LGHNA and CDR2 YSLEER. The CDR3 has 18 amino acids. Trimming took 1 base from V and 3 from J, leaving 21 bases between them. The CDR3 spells CASSQGFTRDGFYTEAFF. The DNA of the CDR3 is TGCGCCAGCAGCCAAGGGTTTACCAGGGATGGGTTTTACACTGAAGCTTTCTTT.

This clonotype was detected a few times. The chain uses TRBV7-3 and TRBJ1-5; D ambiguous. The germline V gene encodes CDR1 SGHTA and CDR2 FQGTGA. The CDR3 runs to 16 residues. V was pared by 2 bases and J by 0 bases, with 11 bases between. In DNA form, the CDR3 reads TGTGCCAGCAGCTTATCACAGTTCATTAGCAATCAGCCCCAGCATTTT. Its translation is CASSLSQFISNQPQHF.

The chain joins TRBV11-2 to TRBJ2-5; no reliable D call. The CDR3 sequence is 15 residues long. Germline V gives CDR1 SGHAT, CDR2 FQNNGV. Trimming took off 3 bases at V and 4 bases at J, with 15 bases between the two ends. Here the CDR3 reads CASSLPGIERETQYF. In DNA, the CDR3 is TGTGCCAGCAGCTTGCCTGGGATTGAGAGAGAGACCCAGTACTTC.

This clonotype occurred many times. Here the CDR3 reads CSADYGTDTQYF. The CDR3 nucleotides read TGCAGTGCTGACTACGGCACAGATACGCAGTATTTT. This chain links TRBV20-1 with TRBJ2-3; D possibly corresponds to TRBD2 (5 bases). Trimming cost V 5 bases and J 1 base, with 7 bases left between them. The CDR3 consists of 12 residues. Per germline, CDR1 DFQATT and CDR2 SNEGSKA (reference sequence).